The source of this T cell receptor beta chain is a study of cytomegalovirus exposure and HLA in healthy donors. About the research overall: Caucasian-associated ancestry cluster membership applied to just over 80% of some 400 genotyped donors.

Study results and caveats: Within an earlier analysis, most TCR beta V segments proved productive either about 90% or about 30% of the time.

The PCR was carried out with 60 Vbeta primers and 13 Jbeta primers. Using immunoSEQ multiplex PCR, the repertoire was profiled, and TCRdb retains in-frame clones only, with some absent. The table shows more than 95,000 clones, with about 80% occurring only once. CDR1 and CDR2 from the germline V gene are KGHSH and LQKENI. With 3 bases clipped from V and 6 bases from J, the junction kept 7 bases outside the gene matches. This CDR3 spans 15 amino acids. Notes on this clone: Antigen specificity is unknown.

This rearrangement joins TRBV18 to TRBJ2-1, with 8 bases that match TRBD2. The sequenced material came from PBMCs. The receptor comes from a man aged 40-49 years in good health and CMV-seropositive. The DNA of the CDR3 is TGTGCCAGCTCACCCCGGGGGGGCCGGGTCAATGAGCAGTTCTTC. Translating gives CASSPRGGRVNEQFF.